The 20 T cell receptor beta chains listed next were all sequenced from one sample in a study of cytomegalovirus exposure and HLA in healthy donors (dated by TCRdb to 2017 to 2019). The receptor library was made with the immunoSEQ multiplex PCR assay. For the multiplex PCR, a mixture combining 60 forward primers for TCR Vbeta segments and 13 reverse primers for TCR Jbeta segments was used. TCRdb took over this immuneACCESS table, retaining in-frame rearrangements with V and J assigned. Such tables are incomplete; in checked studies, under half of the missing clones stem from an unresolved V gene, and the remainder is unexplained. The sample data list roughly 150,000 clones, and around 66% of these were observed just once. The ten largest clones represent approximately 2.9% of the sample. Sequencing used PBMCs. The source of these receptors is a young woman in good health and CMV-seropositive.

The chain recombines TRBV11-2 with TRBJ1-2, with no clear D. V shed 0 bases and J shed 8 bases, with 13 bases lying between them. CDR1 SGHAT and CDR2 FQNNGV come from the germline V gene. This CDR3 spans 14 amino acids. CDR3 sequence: CASSLDNALGGYTF. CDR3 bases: TGTGCCAGCAGCTTAGATAACGCCCTAGGAGGCTACACCTTC.

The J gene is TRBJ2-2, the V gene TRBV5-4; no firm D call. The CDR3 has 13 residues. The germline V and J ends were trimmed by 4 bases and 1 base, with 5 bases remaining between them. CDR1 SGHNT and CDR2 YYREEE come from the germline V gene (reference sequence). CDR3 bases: TGTGCCAGCAGCATCGTGAACACCGGGGAGCTGTTTTTT. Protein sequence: CASSIVNTGELFF. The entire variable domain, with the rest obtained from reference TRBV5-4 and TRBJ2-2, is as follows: ETGVTQSPTHLIKTRGQQVTLRCSSQSGHNTVSWYQQALGQGPQFIFQYYREEENGRGNFPPRFSGLQFPNYSSELNVNALELDDSALYLCASSIVNTGELFFGEGSRLTVL.

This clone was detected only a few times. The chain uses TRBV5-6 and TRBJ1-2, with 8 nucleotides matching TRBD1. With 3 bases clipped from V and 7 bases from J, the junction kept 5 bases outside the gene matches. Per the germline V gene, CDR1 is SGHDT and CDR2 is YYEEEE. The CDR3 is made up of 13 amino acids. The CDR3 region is CASSSAQGAGYTF. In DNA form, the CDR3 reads TGTGCCAGCAGCTCGGCGCAGGGGGCTGGCTACACCTTC. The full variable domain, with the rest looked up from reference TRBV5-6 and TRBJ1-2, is DAGVTQSPTHLIKTRGQQVTLRCSPKSGHDTVSWYQQALGQGPQFIFQYYEEEERQRGNFPDRFSGHQFPNYSSELNVNALLLGDSALYLCASSSAQGAGYTFGSGTRLTVV.

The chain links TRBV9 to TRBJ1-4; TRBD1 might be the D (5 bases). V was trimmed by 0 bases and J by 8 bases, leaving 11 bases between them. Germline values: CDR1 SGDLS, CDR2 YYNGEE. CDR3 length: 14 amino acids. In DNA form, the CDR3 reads TGTGCCAGCAGCGTAGAGGGGCAGGGAGAAAAACTGTTTTTT. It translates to CASSVEGQGEKLFF.

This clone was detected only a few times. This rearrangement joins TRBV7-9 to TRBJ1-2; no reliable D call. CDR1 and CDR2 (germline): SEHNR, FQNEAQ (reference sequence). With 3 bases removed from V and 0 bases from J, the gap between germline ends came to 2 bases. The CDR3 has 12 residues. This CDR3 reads CASSFTNYGYTF. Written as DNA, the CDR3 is TGTGCCAGCAGCTTCACTAACTATGGCTACACCTTC. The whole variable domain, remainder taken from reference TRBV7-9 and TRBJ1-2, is DTGVSQNPRHKITKRGQNVTFRCDPISEHNRLYWYRQTLGQGPEFLTYFQNEAQLEKSRLLSDRFSAERPKGSFSTLEIQRTEQGDSAMYLCASSFTNYGYTFGSGTRLTVV.

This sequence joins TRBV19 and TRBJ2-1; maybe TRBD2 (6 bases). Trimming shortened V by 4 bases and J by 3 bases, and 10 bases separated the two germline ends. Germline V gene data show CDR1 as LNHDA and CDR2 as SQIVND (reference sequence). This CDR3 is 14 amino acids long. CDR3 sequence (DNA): TGTGCCAGTAGTACGCGGGAAGGCTACAATGAGCAGTTCTTC. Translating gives CASSTREGYNEQFF. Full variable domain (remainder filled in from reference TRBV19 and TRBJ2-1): DGGITQSPKYLFRKEGQNVTLSCEQNLNHDAMYWYRQDPGQGLRLIYYSQIVNDFQKGDIAEGYSVSREKKESFPLTVTSAQKNPTAFYLCASSTREGYNEQFFGPGTRLTVL.

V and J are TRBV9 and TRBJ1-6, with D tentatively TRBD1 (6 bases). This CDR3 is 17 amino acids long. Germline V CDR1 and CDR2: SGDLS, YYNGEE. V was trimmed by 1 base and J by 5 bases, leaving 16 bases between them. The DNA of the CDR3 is TGTGCCAGCAGCGTATTCACAGGGCCACTGGATAATTCACCCCTCCACTTT. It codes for CASSVFTGPLDNSPLHF.

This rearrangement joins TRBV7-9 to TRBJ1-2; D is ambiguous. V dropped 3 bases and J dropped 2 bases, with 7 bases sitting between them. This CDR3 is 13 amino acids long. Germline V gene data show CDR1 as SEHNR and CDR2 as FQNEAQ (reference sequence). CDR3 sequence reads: CASSFSLNYGYTF. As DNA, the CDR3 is TGTGCCAGCAGCTTCAGTTTGAACTATGGCTACACCTTC.

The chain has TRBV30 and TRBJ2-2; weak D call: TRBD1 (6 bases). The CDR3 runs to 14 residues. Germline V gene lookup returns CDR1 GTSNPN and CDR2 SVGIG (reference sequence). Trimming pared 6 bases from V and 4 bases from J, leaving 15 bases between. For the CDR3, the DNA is TGTGCCTGTCACGGAGGACAGACCACCGGGGAGCTGTTTTTT. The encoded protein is CACHGGQTTGELFF.

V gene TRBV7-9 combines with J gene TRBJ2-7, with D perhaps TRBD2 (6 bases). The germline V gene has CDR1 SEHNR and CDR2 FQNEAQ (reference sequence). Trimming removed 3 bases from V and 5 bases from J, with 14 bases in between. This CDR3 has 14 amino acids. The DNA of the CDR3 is TGTGCCAGCAGCTTCCGGGGGACCCTCCACGAGCAGTACTTC. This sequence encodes CASSFRGTLHEQYF.

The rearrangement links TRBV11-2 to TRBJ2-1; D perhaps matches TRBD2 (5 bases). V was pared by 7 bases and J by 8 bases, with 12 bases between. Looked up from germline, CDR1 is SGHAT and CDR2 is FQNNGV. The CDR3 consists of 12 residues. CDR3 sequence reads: CASKLGAHEQFF. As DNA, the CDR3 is TGTGCCAGCAAACTAGGCGCGCATGAGCAGTTCTTC. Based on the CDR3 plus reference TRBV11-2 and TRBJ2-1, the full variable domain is EAGVAQSPRYKIIEKRQSVAFWCNPISGHATLYWYQQILGQGPKLLIQFQNNGVVDDSQLPKDRFSAERLKGVDSTLKIQPAKLEDSAVYLCASKLGAHEQFFGPGTRLTVL.

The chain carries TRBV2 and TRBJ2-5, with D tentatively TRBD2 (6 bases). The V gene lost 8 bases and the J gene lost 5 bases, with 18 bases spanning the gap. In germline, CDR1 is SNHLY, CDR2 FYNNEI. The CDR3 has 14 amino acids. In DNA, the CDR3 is TGTGCCAGCCCCGGGACTCCGATGGGGGAGACCCAGTACTTC. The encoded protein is CASPGTPMGETQYF.

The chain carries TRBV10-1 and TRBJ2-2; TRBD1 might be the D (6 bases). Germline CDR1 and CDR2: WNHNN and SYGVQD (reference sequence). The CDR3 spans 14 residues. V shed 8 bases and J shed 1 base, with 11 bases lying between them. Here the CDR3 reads CASGETGNTGELFF. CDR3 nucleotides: TGCGCCAGCGGGGAGACAGGGAACACCGGGGAGCTGTTTTTT.

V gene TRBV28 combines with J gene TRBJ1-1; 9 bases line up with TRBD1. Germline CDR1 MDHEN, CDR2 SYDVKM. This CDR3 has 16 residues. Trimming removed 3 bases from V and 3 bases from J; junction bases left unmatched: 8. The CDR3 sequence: CASSLATGGEDTEAFF. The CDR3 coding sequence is TGTGCCAGCAGTTTGGCGACAGGGGGTGAGGACACTGAAGCTTTCTTT.

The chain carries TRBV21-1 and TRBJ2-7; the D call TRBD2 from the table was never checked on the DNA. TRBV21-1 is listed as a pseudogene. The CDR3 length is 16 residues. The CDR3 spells CASSSSYSGRPYEQYF. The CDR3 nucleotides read TGTGCCAGCAGCTCCAGCTACAGCGGGAGGCCCTACGAGCAGTACTTC.

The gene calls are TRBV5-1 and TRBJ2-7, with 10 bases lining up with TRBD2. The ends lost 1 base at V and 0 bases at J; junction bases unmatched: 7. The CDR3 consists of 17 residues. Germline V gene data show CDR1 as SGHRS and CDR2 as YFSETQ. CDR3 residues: CASSLRTSGSYSYEQYF. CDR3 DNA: TGCGCCAGCAGCTTGAGGACTAGCGGATCCTACTCCTACGAGCAGTACTTC. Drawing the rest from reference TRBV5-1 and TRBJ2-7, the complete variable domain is KAGVTQTPRYLIKTRGQQVTLSCSPISGHRSVSWYQQTPGQGLQFLFEYFSETQRNKGNFPGRFSGRQFSNSRSEMNVSTLELGDSALYLCASSLRTSGSYSYEQYFGPGTRLTVT.

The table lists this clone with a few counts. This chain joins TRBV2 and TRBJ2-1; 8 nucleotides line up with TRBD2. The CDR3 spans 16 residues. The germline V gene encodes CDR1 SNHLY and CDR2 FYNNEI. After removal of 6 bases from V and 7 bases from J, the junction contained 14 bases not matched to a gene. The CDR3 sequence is CASRAMGAGARNEQFF. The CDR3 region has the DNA TGTGCCAGCAGGGCGATGGGAGCGGGGGCCCGGAATGAGCAGTTCTTC.

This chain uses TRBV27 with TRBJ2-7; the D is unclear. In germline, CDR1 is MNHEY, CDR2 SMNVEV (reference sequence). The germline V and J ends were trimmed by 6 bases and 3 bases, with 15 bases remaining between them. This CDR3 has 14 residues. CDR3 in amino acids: CASSLSRPGYEQYF. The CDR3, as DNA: TGTGCCAGCAGCCTAAGCAGGCCAGGCTACGAGCAGTACTTC.

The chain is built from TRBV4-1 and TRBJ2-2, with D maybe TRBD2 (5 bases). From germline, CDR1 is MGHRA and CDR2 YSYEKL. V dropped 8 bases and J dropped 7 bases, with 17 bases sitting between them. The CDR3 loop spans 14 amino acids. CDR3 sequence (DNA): TGCGCCAGCGCGTCTAGGAGGCCTGACGGGGAGCTGTTTTTT. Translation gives CASASRRPDGELFF.

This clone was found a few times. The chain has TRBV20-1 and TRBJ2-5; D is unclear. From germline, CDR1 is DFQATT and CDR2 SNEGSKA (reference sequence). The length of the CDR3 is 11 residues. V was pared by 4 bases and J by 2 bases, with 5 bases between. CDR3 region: CSAITQETQYF. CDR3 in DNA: TGCAGTGCTATTACACAAGAGACCCAGTACTTC.